Sequencing of this T cell receptor beta chain was carried out in a study of vaccination effects on CD4 cells after COVID-19. V lost 4 bases to trimming and J lost 0 bases; unmatched junction nucleotides: 6. The germline V gene encodes CDR1 SGHRS and CDR2 YFSETQ. CDR3 length: 17 residues. A word on this clone: No antigen is known for it.

Some clones are missing from TCRdb's copy, which holds only in-frame ones; the method was immunoSEQ multiplex PCR. The sample shows 55,000 or so clones, 55% to 75% of them seen only once. Before sequencing, viral peptide pools were used by the ViraFEST assay to expand antigen-specific CD4+ T cells. CD4+ T cell isolation took place after less than 13 days of culture. Vaccinated participants had no history of SARS-CoV-2 infection and tested negative for nucleocapsid antibodies. This receptor was identified in a human donor who received a COVID-19 vaccine. The material sequenced was CD4+ T cells from PBMCs cultured with SARS-CoV-2 spike peptides, taken before COVID-19 vaccination. The rearrangement links TRBV5-1 to TRBJ2-3; TRBD2 matches 12 bases. The CDR3 nucleotides are TGCGCCAGCAGCCCCGGACTAGCGGGGAGTAGCACAGATACGCAGTATTTT. It translates to CASSPGLAGSSTDTQYF. Together with reference TRBV5-1 and TRBJ2-3, the CDR3 gives the full variable domain: KAGVTQTPRYLIKTRGQQVTLSCSPISGHRSVSWYQQTPGQGLQFLFEYFSETQRNKGNFPGRFSGRQFSNSRSEMNVSTLELGDSALYLCASSPGLAGSSTDTQYFGPGTRLTVL.